This TCR beta chain was captured by sequencing in a study of blood T cell repertoires in COVID-19. Study-level information: The analysed material was cDNA or gDNA that came from T cells, B-cell-depleted T cells, or PBMCs.

Trimming cost V 1 base and J 5 bases; bases outside gene matches: 6. Germline V gene lookup returns CDR1 SEHNR and CDR2 FQNEAQ (reference sequence). The length of the CDR3 is 15 residues. How the authors handled the data: Amplification of reference gene primers was used by the study to estimate nucleated cell counts. The data were produced by immunoSEQ multiplex PCR, yet TCRdb's version contains in-frame clones alone and is incomplete. That table gives V, J and clone size, and the DNA gave D and trimming. The sample gives 250,000 to 350,000 clones, just over 85% of which show up once; 3% is in the top ten.

The sample comprised peripheral blood. The sequence came from a woman in her 30s with active or convalescent COVID-19. The V gene is TRBV7-9, the J gene TRBJ2-7; TRBD1 agrees at 9 bases. CDR3 region: CASSLGGQGSHEQYF. Here the CDR3 DNA reads TGTGCCAGCAGCTTAGGAGGACAGGGGAGTCACGAGCAGTACTTC.